This T cell receptor beta chain was sequenced during a study of blood T cell repertoires in COVID-19. For the study at large: Donors in the United States, Italy and Spain gave samples during acute or convalescent COVID-19. Nucleic acid was either cDNA or gDNA, and it came from T cells, B-cell-depleted T cells, or PBMCs.

In the authors' methods: Amplifying reference gene primers gave estimates of nucleated cell counts. This table comes from immunoSEQ multiplex PCR, and its TCRdb copy is limited to in-frame clones, with some not included. V and J calls and clone size are given by that table; D and trimming were obtained from the DNA. The data hold about 92,000 clones, with around three quarters observed a single time. Looked up from germline, CDR1 is SGHNT and CDR2 is YYREEE (reference sequence). The CDR3 has 16 amino acids. V lost 3 bases and J lost 0, with 13 bases in between. The sample comprised peripheral blood. The sequence was obtained from a woman in her sixties in a cohort sampled during active or convalescent COVID-19. J is TRBJ1-3 and V is TRBV5-4; D remains ambiguous. For the CDR3, the DNA is TGTGCCAGCAGCTCGACCGAGGTCAGCTCTGGAAACACCATATATTTT. It codes for CASSSTEVSSGNTIYF. The variable domain in full, with the rest retrieved from reference TRBV5-4 and TRBJ1-3, is ETGVTQSPTHLIKTRGQQVTLRCSSQSGHNTVSWYQQALGQGPQFIFQYYREEENGRGNFPPRFSGLQFPNYSSELNVNALELDDSALYLCASSSTEVSSGNTIYFGEGSWLTVV.